This TCR beta chain derives from a study of blood T cell repertoires in COVID-19. Study details: COVID-19 samples from acute and convalescent phases originated in the United States, Italy and Spain.

Sequencing used immunoSEQ multiplex PCR; TCRdb keeps in-frame clones, though not all of them. The sample holds 26,000 or so clones, about 85% seen once. This CDR3 is 14 amino acids long. V lost 1 base to trimming and J lost 5 bases, with 11 bases between them. The germline CDR1 and CDR2 sequences are MGHRA and YSYEKL. This clonotype was obtained from a man in his sixties with active COVID-19. Sequenced input: peripheral blood. V is TRBV4-1 and J is TRBJ2-5; maybe TRBD2 (7 bases). In DNA form, the CDR3 reads TGCGCCAGCAGCCAAGGGCGGGGGCTGGAGACCCAGTACTTC. Translation gives CASSQGRGLETQYF.